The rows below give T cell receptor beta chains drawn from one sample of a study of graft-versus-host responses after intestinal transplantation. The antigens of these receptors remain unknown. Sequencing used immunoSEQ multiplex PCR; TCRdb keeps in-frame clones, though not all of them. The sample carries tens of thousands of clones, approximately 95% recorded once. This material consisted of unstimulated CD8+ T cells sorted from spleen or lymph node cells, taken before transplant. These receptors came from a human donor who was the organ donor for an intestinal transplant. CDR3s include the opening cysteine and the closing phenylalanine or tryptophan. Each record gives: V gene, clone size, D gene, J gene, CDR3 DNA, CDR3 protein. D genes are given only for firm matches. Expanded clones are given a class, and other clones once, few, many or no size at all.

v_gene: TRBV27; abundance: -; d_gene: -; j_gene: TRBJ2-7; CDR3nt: TGTGCCAGCAGTTTGTTAGGAAACTACGAGCAGTACTTC; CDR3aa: CASSLLGNYEQYF
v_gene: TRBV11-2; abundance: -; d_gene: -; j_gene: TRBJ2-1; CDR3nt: TGTGCCAGCGCGGGTGGGTACAATGAGCAGTTCTTC; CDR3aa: CASAGGYNEQFF
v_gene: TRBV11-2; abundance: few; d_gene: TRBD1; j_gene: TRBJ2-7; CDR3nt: TGTGCCAGCAGCTTAGGGGGGCCAGGGGGTTACGAGCAGTACTTC; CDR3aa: CASSLGGPGGYEQYF
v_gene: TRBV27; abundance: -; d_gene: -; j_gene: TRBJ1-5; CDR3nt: TGTGCCAGCAGACCCGGGGGTCATAGCAATCAGCCCCAGCATTTT; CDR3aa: CASRPGGHSNQPQHF
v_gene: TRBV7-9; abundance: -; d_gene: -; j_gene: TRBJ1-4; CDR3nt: TGTGCCAGCAGCTTAGGCCTAAATGAAAAACTGTTTTTT; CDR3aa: CASSLGLNEKLFF
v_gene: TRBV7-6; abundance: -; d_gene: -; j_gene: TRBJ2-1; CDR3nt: TGTGCCAGCAGCTACCTCGGGACCGAAGAGACCAATGAGCAGTTCTTC; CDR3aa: CASSYLGTEETNEQFF
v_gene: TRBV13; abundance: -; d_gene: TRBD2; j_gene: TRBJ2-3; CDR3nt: TGTGCCAGCAGCTTTCCTAGCGGGGGGAGCACAGATACGCAGTATTTT; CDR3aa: CASSFPSGGSTDTQYF
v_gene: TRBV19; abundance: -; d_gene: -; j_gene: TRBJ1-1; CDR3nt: TGTGCCAGTAGTACCCCGGGACCGACCCACCACTTTGTTAACACTGAAGCTTTCTTT; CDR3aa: CASSTPGPTHHFVNTEAFF
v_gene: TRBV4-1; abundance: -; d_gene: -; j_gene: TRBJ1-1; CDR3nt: TGCGCCAGCAGCCTAGACGCGAACACTGAAGCTTTCTTT; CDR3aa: CASSLDANTEAFF
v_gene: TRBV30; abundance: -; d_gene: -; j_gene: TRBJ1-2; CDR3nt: TGTGCCTGGGATGACGGGGTGGTGGGTGGCTACACCTTC; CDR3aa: CAWDDGVVGGYTF
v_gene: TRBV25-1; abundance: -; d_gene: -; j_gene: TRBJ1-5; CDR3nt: TGTGCCAGCAGCCGATTGGACCAGCCCCAGCATTTT; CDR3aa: CASSRLDQPQHF
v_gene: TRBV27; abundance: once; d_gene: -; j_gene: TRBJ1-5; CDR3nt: TGTGCCAGCAGTTACGTCCCAGGGGCCAATCAGCCCCAGCATTTT; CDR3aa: CASSYVPGANQPQHF
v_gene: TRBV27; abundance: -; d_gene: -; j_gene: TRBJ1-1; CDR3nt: TGTGCCAGCAGTCGATTCGGGGGAAGCACTGAAGCTTTCTTT; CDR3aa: CASSRFGGSTEAFF
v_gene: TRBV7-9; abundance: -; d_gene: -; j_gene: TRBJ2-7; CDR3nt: TGTGCCAGCAGCCCCGGGGCCTTGGAGCAGTACTTC; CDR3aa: CASSPGALEQYF
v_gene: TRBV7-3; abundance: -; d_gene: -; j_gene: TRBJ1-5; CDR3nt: TGTGCCAGCAGCCCGACTGGTGGGCTGAATCAGCCCCAGCATTTT; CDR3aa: CASSPTGGLNQPQHF
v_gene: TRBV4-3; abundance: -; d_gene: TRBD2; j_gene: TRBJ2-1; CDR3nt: TGCGCCAGCAGCCAGAGCGGGGGGTATGGTAATGAGCAGTTCTTC; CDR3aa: CASSQSGGYGNEQFF